This T cell receptor beta chain was captured in a study of blood T cell repertoires in COVID-19. Authors' analysis steps: Estimation of nucleated cell counts was performed using reference gene primer amplification. Profiled with immunoSEQ multiplex PCR; TCRdb holds only in-frame clones, not every one. V and J calls and clone size come straight from that table; D and trimming were deduced from the DNA. The sample includes 150,000 to 200,000 clones, roughly 88% of them seen just once. Germline V gene sequence: CDR1 MDHEN, CDR2 SYDVKM. The CDR3 contains 18 residues. Trimming shortened V by 0 bases and J by 4 bases, and 19 bases separated the two germline ends.

Source material: peripheral blood. The rearrangement links TRBV28 to TRBJ1-5, with a tentative D call TRBD1 (5 bases). This TCR was sampled from a man aged 55-75 years with acute or convalescent COVID-19. The CDR3 DNA sequence: TGTGCCAGCAGTTTATGGGGCCCCGGACAAGGGTTAAATCAGCCCCAGCATTTT. Protein product: CASSLWGPGQGLNQPQHF.